These 13 T cell receptor beta chains were all obtained from the same sample, sequenced in a study of shared clonotypes between healthy human individuals. Only in-frame clones appear in the TCRdb table, and some are missing; sequencing was by immunoSEQ multiplex PCR. The profile shows about 490,000 clones, 70% to 85% of them singletons. The specimen was PBMCs. The receptors originated from a middle-aged woman in good health. Some clones in this sample may be carry-over from other donors' samples.

The chain carries TRBV5-1 and TRBJ2-1; 8 bases map to TRBD2. Germline V gene sequence: CDR1 SGHRS, CDR2 YFSETQ. The CDR3 runs 15 residues. The V segment lost 3 bases and the J segment 8 bases; nucleotides outside the gene matches: 10. This chain's CDR3 is CASSYSSGRVDEQFF. In DNA, the CDR3 is TGCGCCAGCAGCTACTCGAGCGGGAGAGTCGATGAGCAGTTCTTC.

The J gene is TRBJ1-1, the V gene TRBV10-3; TRBD1 matches at 7 bases. This CDR3 is built from 12 residues. V dropped 8 bases and J dropped 4; count of bases not matched to a gene: 4. Germline lookup yields CDR1 ENHRY and CDR2 SYGVKD. CDR3 sequence reads: CAIGTESTEAFF. In DNA form, the CDR3 reads TGTGCCATCGGGACAGAGTCCACTGAAGCTTTCTTT.

The chain is built from TRBV5-6 and TRBJ2-7; 12 bases line up with TRBD2. V trimming: 3 bases; J trimming: 6 bases; junction bases outside the gene matches: 16. Germline values: CDR1 SGHDT, CDR2 YYEEEE. The CDR3 spans 18 residues. The CDR3 loop is CASSSKALAGGSVGEQYF. As DNA, the CDR3 is TGTGCCAGCAGCTCCAAGGCACTAGCGGGAGGCAGTGTGGGCGAGCAGTACTTC. The full variable domain, in which reference TRBV5-6 and TRBJ2-7 provide the parts outside the CDR3, is DAGVTQSPTHLIKTRGQQVTLRCSPKSGHDTVSWYQQALGQGPQFIFQYYEEEERQRGNFPDRFSGHQFPNYSSELNVNALLLGDSALYLCASSSKALAGGSVGEQYFGPGTRLTVT.

This chain joins TRBV7-3 and TRBJ2-2; D may correspond to TRBD1 or TRBD2 (5 bases each). This CDR3 contains 13 residues. Per germline, CDR1 SGHTA and CDR2 FQGTGA. V was pared by 4 bases and J by 5 bases, with 8 bases between. CDR3 in DNA: TGTGCCAGCAGCTCGGGACGTACCGGGGAGCTGTTTTTT. Residues: CASSSGRTGELFF. The whole variable domain, filled in from reference TRBV7-3 and TRBJ2-2, reads GAGVSQTPSNKVTEKGKYVELRCDPISGHTALYWYRQSLGQGPEFLIYFQGTGAADDSGLPNDRFFAVRPEGSVSTLKIQRTERGDSAVYLCASSSGRTGELFFGEGSRLTVL.

In the case of this clone: Possible read error: a much larger clone is one base away. This rearrangement joins TRBV29-1 to TRBJ1-1, with TRBD1 identical over 9 bases. This CDR3 has 14 amino acids. CDR1 is SQVTM, CDR2 ANQGSEA, per germline. The CDR3 sequence is CSGMLQGAWTEASF. CDR3 sequence (DNA): TGCAGCGGGATGCTACAGGGGGCGTGGACTGAAGCTTCCTTT. Looking up the rest from reference TRBV29-1 and TRBJ1-1 gives the full variable domain: SAVISQKPSRDICQRGTSLTIQCQVDSQVTMMFWYRQQPGQSLTLIATANQGSEATYESGFVIDKFPISRPNLTFSTLTVSNMSPEDSSIYLCSGMLQGAWTEASFGQGTRLTVV.

V is TRBV10-3 and J is TRBJ2-7; 10 bases line up with TRBD2. Germline assignment: CDR1 ENHRY and CDR2 SYGVKD. The CDR3 has 14 residues. The V gene end was trimmed by 9 bases and the J gene end by 0 bases; junction bases not matched to a gene: 5. The CDR3, as DNA: TGTGCCATTAGAGGACTAGCGGACTCCTACGAGCAGTACTTC. Its protein is CAIRGLADSYEQYF.

This clone was recorded only once. The gene calls are TRBV9 and TRBJ2-3; D is unresolved. V lost 3 bases and J lost 1, with 9 bases in between. The V gene's germline CDR1 is SGDLS and CDR2 YYNGEE. The CDR3 is 14 residues long. CDR3 bases: TGTGCCAGCAGCGCCTTTGGGGGCACAGATACGCAGTATTTT. Translating it yields CASSAFGGTDTQYF.

The V and J genes are TRBV6-6 and TRBJ2-1, with D tentatively TRBD2 (5 bases). Germline-derived CDR1 and CDR2 are MNHNY and SVGAGI (reference sequence). Between the trimmed V and J ends, which lost 2 bases and 13 bases, there was a span of 9 bases. The CDR3 covers 11 residues. CDR3 nucleotide sequence: TGTGCCAGCAGTTACGGAGGCTCACAGTTCTTC. This translates into CASSYGGSQFF.

This clone was seen a single time. The rearrangement joins TRBV15 to TRBJ2-6; D ambiguous. The length of the CDR3 is 17 residues. With 1 base removed from V and 0 bases from J, the gap between germline ends came to 10 bases. Germline CDR1 and CDR2: LNHNV and YYDKDF (reference sequence). The CDR3 region has the DNA TGTGCCACCAGCAGAGGTGTCTCTGGCTCTGGGGCCAACGTCCTGACTTTC. Its protein is CATSRGVSGSGANVLTF.

The chain carries TRBV30 and TRBJ2-1, with 7 bases that match TRBD2. Germline V gene data show CDR1 as GTSNPN and CDR2 as SVGIG (reference sequence). V was clipped by 2 bases and J by 9 bases; unmatched bases: 13. This CDR3 is built from 15 residues. DNA of the CDR3: TGTGCCTGGAGTTCCCTTGGGCGTGGGGGGGGTGAGCAGTTCTTC. It encodes CAWSSLGRGGGEQFF.

The chain employs TRBV7-9 and TRBJ2-2, with D tentatively TRBD1 or TRBD2 (5 bases each). Trimming took 5 bases from V and 6 from J, leaving 7 bases between them. CDR1 and CDR2 from the germline V gene are SEHNR and FQNEAQ (reference sequence). This CDR3 contains 12 residues. As DNA, the CDR3 is TGTGCCAGCAGCGGGGGTCCCGGGGAGCTGTTTTTT. Its protein is CASSGGPGELFF.

The J gene is TRBJ2-7, the V gene TRBV7-2, with D perhaps TRBD1 (6 bases). V gave up 5 bases and J gave up 4 bases, with 12 bases separating them. This CDR3 spans 13 amino acids. Germline loops: CDR1 SGHTA, CDR2 FQGNSA. In DNA, the CDR3 is TGTGCCAGCAGCATCGACAGGCCATACGAGCAGTACTTC. Amino acid sequence: CASSIDRPYEQYF.

The chain joins TRBV2 to TRBJ2-1; D remains unclear. Between the trimmed V and J ends, which lost 4 bases and 4 bases, there was a span of 2 bases. This CDR3 region has 11 residues. Germline V gene data show CDR1 as SNHLY and CDR2 as FYNNEI. CDR3 sequence reads: CASSVYNEQFF. CDR3 sequence (DNA): TGTGCCAGCAGTGTATACAATGAGCAGTTCTTC.